These 15 T cell receptor beta chains were sequenced from one sample in a study of T cell changes during pregnancy in multiple sclerosis. Sequenced by immunoSEQ multiplex PCR; TCRdb stores in-frame clones only, minus some. The data show roughly 80,000 clones, roughly 91% seen once. Source: peripheral blood, taken in the first trimester of pregnancy. Receptors were obtained from a female donor with multiple sclerosis, enrolled in a pregnancy study.

The gene calls are TRBV7-2 and TRBJ2-1; TRBD1 aligns across 10 bases. The germline V gene encodes CDR1 SGHTA and CDR2 FQGNSA. This CDR3 is built from 16 residues. Trimming at V came to 4 bases and at J to 9 bases, leaving 12 bases not matched to a gene. CDR3 loop: CASSSATGGLGGEQFF. The DNA for the CDR3 is TGTGCCAGCAGCTCCGCGACAGGGGGCTTGGGTGGTGAGCAGTTCTTC.

V gene TRBV29-1 combines with J gene TRBJ1-3, with D unresolved. The V gene lost 4 bases and the J gene lost 2 bases, with 6 bases spanning the gap. Looked up from germline, CDR1 is SQVTM and CDR2 is ANQGSEA. The CDR3 consists of 12 residues. The CDR3 region is CSVGGTGNTIYF. The CDR3 DNA is TGCAGCGTTGGAGGGACTGGAAACACCATATATTTT.

The sample holds one count of this clone. The chain links TRBV18 to TRBJ2-5; D not certain. Per germline, CDR1 KGHSH and CDR2 LQKENI. This CDR3 contains 13 residues. The ends were cut back, 5 bases at V and 6 bases at J, with 13 bases in the middle. This CDR3 is CASSRLQQQTQYF. The CDR3 DNA is TGTGCCAGCTCAAGACTTCAACAACAGACCCAGTACTTC.

The J gene is TRBJ1-2, the V gene TRBV4-2, with TRBD1 identical over 10 bases. The CDR3 totals 15 residues. The trim removed 4 bases at V and 2 bases at J, leaving 4 bases unmatched. Germline CDR1 reads LGHNA; CDR2 reads YNFKEQ. CDR3 loop: CASSPADRGNYGYTF. The CDR3 region has the DNA TGTGCCAGCAGCCCTGCGGACAGGGGGAACTATGGCTACACCTTC.

The chain employs TRBV9 and TRBJ1-2, with unresolved D. The ends were cut back, 5 bases at V and 7 bases at J, with 15 bases in the middle. This CDR3 contains 13 residues. Germline CDR1 and CDR2: SGDLS and YYNGEE. CDR3 sequence reads: CASSGPESGGYTF. As DNA, the CDR3 is TGTGCCAGCAGTGGTCCTGAGTCGGGTGGCTACACCTTC.

This clone was picked up one time. This sequence joins TRBV28 and TRBJ2-1, with TRBD2 matching 7 bases. Looked up from germline, CDR1 is MDHEN and CDR2 is SYDVKM. Losses at the gene ends were 3 bases for V and 9 bases for J; bases not matched to a gene: 17. The CDR3 spans 17 residues. This CDR3 reads CASSFTLWTSSLREQFF. The CDR3 DNA sequence: TGTGCCAGCAGTTTCACCCTCTGGACTAGTTCGTTGCGTGAGCAGTTCTTC. Variable domain in full (rest from reference TRBV28 and TRBJ2-1): DVKVTQSSRYLVKRTGEKVFLECVQDMDHENMFWYRQDPGLGLRLIYFSYDVKMKEKGDIPEGYSVSREKKERFSLILESASTNQTSMYLCASSFTLWTSSLREQFFGPGTRLTVL.

The chain couples TRBV4-2 to TRBJ2-5; 13 positions agree with TRBD2. The length of the CDR3 is 16 residues. Trimming took 0 bases from V and 7 from J; bases not matched to a gene: 5. In germline, CDR1 is LGHNA, CDR2 YNFKEQ. CDR3 region: CASSQETSGGAWTQYF. CDR3 sequence (DNA): TGTGCCAGCAGCCAAGAAACTAGCGGGGGGGCATGGACCCAGTACTTC.

This chain joins TRBV6-1 and TRBJ2-1, with D perhaps TRBD1 (6 bases). V was trimmed by 0 bases and J by 2 bases, leaving 8 bases between them. The germline gives CDR1 MNHNS, CDR2 SASEGT. The CDR3 is 15 amino acids. The CDR3 DNA reads TGTGCCAGCAGTGAAGCCAGGGGACCCTACAATGAGCAGTTCTTC. Protein product: CASSEARGPYNEQFF.

Notes on this clone: The same CDR3 also results from other DNA sequences found in this sample. The chain uses TRBV19 and TRBJ2-2; possibly TRBD2 for D (5 bases). The CDR3 has 16 amino acids. CDR1 is LNHDA, CDR2 SQIVND, per germline (reference sequence). Trimming stripped 5 bases from V and 2 bases from J, with 15 bases between. Written as DNA, the CDR3 is TGTGCCAGTAGTCCGTGGACTGGATCAAACACCGGGGAGCTGTTTTTT. Residues: CASSPWTGSNTGELFF.

The CDR3 nucleotides read TGCAGCGTTGTATTACTAGCGAATGAGCAGTTCTTC. This gives the protein CSVVLLANEQFF. The gene calls are TRBV29-1 and TRBJ2-1; 7 positions match TRBD2. The CDR3 loop spans 12 amino acids. Germline CDR1 and CDR2: SQVTM and ANQGSEA. The V gene end was trimmed by 4 bases and the J gene end by 7 bases; junction bases not matched to a gene: 4.

This clone came up once. V usage is TRBV6-5 and J usage is TRBJ2-7, with D unresolved. Trimming took 6 bases from V and 3 from J, leaving 9 bases between them. CDR3 length: 12 residues. CDR1 and CDR2 (germline): MNHEY, SVGAGI. The CDR3, as DNA: TGTGCCAGCAGCCTTTTCGGCTACGAGCAGTACTTC. Amino acid sequence: CASSLFGYEQYF.

The V and J genes are TRBV5-1 and TRBJ2-1; 14 nucleotides line up with TRBD2. With V trimmed by 0 bases and J by 2 bases, 10 bases remained unmatched. The germline V gene has CDR1 SGHRS and CDR2 YFSETQ. The CDR3 is 20 residues long. CDR3 sequence: CASSLGILGTSGSAYNEQFF. DNA of the CDR3: TGCGCCAGCAGCTTGGGCATCTTAGGGACTAGCGGGAGTGCCTACAATGAGCAGTTCTTC. Supplemented by reference TRBV5-1 and TRBJ2-1, the full variable domain reads KAGVTQTPRYLIKTRGQQVTLSCSPISGHRSVSWYQQTPGQGLQFLFEYFSETQRNKGNFPGRFSGRQFSNSRSEMNVSTLELGDSALYLCASSLGILGTSGSAYNEQFFGPGTRLTVL.

The CDR3 region has the DNA TGTGCCAGCAGCTTAAAAGGGGGCGGGGGCAATCAGCCCCAGCATTTT. Translation gives CASSLKGGGGNQPQHF. V usage is TRBV7-3 and J usage is TRBJ1-5; 7 positions match TRBD1. Looked up from germline, CDR1 is SGHTA and CDR2 is FQGTGA. CDR3 size: 16 residues. J was trimmed by 2 bases and V by 1 base; bases with no gene match: 5.

Written as DNA, the CDR3 is TGTGCCAGCAGTTTGGCACACGAGCAGTACTTC. Amino acids: CASSLAHEQYF. The chain has TRBV28 and TRBJ2-7; D unclear. The CDR3 consists of 11 residues. Trimming left V 3 bases short and J 5 bases short, with 5 bases between. Looked up from germline, CDR1 is MDHEN and CDR2 is SYDVKM. The variable domain in full, with the rest retrieved from reference TRBV28 and TRBJ2-7, is DVKVTQSSRYLVKRTGEKVFLECVQDMDHENMFWYRQDPGLGLRLIYFSYDVKMKEKGDIPEGYSVSREKKERFSLILESASTNQTSMYLCASSLAHEQYFGPGTRLTVT.

The gene calls are TRBV28 and TRBJ1-2, with a tentative D call TRBD1 (6 bases). Germline CDR1 and CDR2: MDHEN and SYDVKM. V was pared by 6 bases and J by 2 bases, with 10 bases between. The CDR3 has 13 residues. The DNA for the CDR3 is TGTGCCAGCAGATCTCAGGGGAACTATGGCTACACCTTC. It yields the protein CASRSQGNYGYTF.